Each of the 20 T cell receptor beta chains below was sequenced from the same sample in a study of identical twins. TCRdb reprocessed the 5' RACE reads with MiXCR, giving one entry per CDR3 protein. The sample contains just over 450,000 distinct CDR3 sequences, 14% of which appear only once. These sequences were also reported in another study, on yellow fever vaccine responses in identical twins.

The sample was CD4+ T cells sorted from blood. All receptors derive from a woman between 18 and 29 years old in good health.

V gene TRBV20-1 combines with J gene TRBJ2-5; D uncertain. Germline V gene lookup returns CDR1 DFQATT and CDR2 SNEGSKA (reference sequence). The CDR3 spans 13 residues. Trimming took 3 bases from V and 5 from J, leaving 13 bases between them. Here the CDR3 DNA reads TGCAGTGCTAGGCGGCTCCGTGATGAGACCCAGTACTTC. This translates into CSARRLRDETQYF.

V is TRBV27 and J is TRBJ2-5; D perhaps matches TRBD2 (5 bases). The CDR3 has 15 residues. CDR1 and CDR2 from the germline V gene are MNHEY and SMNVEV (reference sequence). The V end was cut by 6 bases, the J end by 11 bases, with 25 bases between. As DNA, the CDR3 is TGTGCCAGCAGCGAGCTCCAGACCGGGGTGAGACCTCAGTACTTC. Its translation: CASSELQTGVRPQYF.

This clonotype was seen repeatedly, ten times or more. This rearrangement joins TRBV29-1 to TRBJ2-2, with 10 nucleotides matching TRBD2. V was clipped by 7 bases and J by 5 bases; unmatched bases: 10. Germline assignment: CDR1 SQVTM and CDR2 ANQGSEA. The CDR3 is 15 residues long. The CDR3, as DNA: TGCAGCGCCAAGCGGGGGGGCTCCTTAACCGGGGAGCTGTTTTTT. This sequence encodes CSAKRGGSLTGELFF.

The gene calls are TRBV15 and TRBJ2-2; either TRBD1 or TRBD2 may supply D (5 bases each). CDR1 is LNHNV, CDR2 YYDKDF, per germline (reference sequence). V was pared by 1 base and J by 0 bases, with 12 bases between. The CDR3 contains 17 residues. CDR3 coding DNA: TGTGCCACCAGCAGAGCTCCGGGGCTCACGAACACCGGGGAGCTGTTTTTT. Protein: CATSRAPGLTNTGELFF.

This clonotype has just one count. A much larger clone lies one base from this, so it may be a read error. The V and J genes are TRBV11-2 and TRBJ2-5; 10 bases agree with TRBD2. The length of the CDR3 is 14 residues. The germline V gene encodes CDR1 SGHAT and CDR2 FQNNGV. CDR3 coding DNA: TGTGACAGCAGCTCTAGCGGGGGACAAGAGACCCAGTACTTC. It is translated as CDSSSSGGQETQYF. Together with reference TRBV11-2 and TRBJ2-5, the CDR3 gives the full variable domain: EAGVAQSPRYKIIEKRQSVAFWCNPISGHATLYWYQQILGQGPKLLIQFQNNGVVDDSQLPKDRFSAERLKGVDSTLKIQPAKLEDSAVYLCDSSSSGGQETQYFGPGTRLLVL.

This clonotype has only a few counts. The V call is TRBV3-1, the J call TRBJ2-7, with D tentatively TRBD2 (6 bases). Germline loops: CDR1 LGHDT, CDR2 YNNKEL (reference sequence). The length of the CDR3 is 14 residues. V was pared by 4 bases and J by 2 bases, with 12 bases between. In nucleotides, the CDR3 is TGTGCCAGCAGCCGATGGGACTTCCCCTACGAGCAGTACTTC. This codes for CASSRWDFPYEQYF.

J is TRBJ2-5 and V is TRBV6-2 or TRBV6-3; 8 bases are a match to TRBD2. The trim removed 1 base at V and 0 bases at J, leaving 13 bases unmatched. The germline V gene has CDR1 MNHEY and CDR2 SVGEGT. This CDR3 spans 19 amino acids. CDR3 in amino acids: CASSYFMLAVAGYQETQYF. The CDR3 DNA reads TGTGCCAGCAGTTACTTTATGTTGGCGGTAGCGGGGTACCAAGAGACCCAGTACTTC.

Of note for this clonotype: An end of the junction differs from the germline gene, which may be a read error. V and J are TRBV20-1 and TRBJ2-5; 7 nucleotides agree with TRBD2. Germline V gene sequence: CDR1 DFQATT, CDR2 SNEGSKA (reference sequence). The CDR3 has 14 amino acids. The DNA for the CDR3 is TGCAGTGCTGGAGACTCGCCTAGCGGAGAGACCCAGTACTTC. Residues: CSAGDSPSGETQYF.

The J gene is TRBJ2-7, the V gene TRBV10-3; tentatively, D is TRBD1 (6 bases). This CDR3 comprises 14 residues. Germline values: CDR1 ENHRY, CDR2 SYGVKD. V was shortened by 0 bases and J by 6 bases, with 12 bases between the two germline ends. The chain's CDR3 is CAISESQGRLEQYF. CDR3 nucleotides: TGTGCCATCAGTGAGTCTCAGGGGCGTCTCGAGCAGTACTTC.

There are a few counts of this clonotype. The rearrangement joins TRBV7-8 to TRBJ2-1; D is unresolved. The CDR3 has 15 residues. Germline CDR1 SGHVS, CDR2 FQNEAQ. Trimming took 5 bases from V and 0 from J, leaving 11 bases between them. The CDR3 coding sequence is TGTGCCAGCAGCCCTAATGGGTTCTCCTACAATGAGCAGTTCTTC. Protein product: CASSPNGFSYNEQFF.

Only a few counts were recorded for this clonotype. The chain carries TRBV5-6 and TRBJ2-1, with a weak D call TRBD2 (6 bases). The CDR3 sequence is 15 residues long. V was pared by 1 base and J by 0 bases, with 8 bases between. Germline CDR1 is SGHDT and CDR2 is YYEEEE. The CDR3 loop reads CASSLWRGSYNEQFF. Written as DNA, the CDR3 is TGTGCCAGCAGCTTGTGGCGGGGCTCCTACAATGAGCAGTTCTTC.

The CDR3, as DNA: TGTGCCAGCGCCGGGACAGTAGAGACCCAGTACTTC. Its translation is CASAGTVETQYF. This chain uses TRBV28 with TRBJ2-5; the match to TRBD1 covers 7 bases. Germline assignment: CDR1 MDHEN and CDR2 SYDVKM. This CDR3 contains 12 residues. Trimming at V came to 8 bases and at J to 4 bases, leaving 4 bases not matched to a gene.

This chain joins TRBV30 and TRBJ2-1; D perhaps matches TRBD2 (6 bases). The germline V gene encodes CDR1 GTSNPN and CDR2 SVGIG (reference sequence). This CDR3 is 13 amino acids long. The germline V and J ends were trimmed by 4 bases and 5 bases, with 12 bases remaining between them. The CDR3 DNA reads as TGTGCCTGGACCTCCGGGAGCGACAATGAGCAGTTCTTC. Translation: CAWTSGSDNEQFF. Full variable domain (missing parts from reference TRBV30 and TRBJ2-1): SQTIHQWPATLVQPVGSPLSLECTVEGTSNPNLYWYRQAAGRGLQLLFYSVGIGQISSEVPQNLSASRPQDRQFILSSKKLLLSDSGFYLCAWTSGSDNEQFFGPGTRLTVL.

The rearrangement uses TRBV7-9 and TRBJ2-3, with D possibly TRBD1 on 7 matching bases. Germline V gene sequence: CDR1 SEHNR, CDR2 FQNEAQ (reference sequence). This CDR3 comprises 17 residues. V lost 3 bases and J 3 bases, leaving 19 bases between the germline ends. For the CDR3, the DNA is TGTGCCAGCAGCTTCGGGAGACAGGGAAGTGGTACAGATACGCAGTATTTT. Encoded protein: CASSFGRQGSGTDTQYF.

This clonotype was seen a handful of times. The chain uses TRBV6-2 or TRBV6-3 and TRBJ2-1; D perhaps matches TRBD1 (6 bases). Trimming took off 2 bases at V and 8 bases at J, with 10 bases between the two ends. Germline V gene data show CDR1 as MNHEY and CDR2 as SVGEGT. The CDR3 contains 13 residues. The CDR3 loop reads CASSYLQGYEQFF. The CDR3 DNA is TGTGCCAGCAGTTACCTCCAGGGGTATGAGCAGTTCTTC.

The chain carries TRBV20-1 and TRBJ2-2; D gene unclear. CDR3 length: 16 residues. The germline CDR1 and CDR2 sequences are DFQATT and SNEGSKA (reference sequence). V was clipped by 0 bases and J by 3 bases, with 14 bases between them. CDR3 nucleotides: TGCAGTGCTAGAGAACTATCCCCTAGAGACACCGGGGAGCTGTTTTTT. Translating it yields CSARELSPRDTGELFF.

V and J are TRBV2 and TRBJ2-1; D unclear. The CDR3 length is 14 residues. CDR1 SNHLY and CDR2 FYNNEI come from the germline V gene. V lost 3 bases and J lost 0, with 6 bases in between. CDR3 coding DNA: TGTGCCAGCAGTGACAGGAGCTCCTACAATGAGCAGTTCTTC. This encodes CASSDRSSYNEQFF.

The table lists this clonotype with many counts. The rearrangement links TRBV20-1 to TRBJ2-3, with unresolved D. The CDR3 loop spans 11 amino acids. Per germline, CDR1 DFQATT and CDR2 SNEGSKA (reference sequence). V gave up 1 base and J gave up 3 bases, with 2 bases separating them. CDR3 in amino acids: CSARVTDTQYF. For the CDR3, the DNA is TGCAGTGCTAGAGTTACAGATACGCAGTATTTT.

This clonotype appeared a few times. DNA for the CDR3: TGTGCCAGCAGCACCGGGACAGGGATCAACGAGCAGTACTTC. It specifies CASSTGTGINEQYF. V is TRBV28 and J is TRBJ2-7; the match to TRBD1 covers 9 bases. This CDR3 region has 14 residues. The trim removed 6 bases at V and 5 bases at J, leaving 8 bases unmatched. CDR1 and CDR2 (germline): MDHEN, SYDVKM.

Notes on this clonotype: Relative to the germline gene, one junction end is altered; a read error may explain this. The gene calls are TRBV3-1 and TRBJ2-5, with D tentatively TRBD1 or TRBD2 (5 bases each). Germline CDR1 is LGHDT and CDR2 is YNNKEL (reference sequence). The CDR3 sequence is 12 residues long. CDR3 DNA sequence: TGTGCCAGCAGTCAAGGGACAGAGACCCAGTACTTC. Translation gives CASSQGTETQYF.